The sequence of this T cell receptor (beta chain) was determined in a study of cytomegalovirus exposure and HLA in healthy donors. Study-level information: The early release's HLA-typed donors yielded 65 million to 85 million unique TCRs.

This CDR3 contains 12 residues. The junction had 7 bases not matched to a gene; V was cut back by 4 bases and J by 11 bases. Germline V gene data show CDR1 as WNHNN and CDR2 as SYGVQD (reference sequence). Vbeta (60) and Jbeta (13) primers were used in the PCR. In the source study's methods: Roughly 73 million unique TCR beta chains, around 10 million of them shared, were counted by a later analysis. Repertoires were generated with immunoSEQ multiplex PCR, while TCRdb's copy carries only in-frame clones and drops some. Clonal size and the V and J genes are those of that table, whereas D and trimming came from the DNA. The data show about 110,000 clones, 65% to 75% seen once. Study observations and caveats: Versus the approximately 720-donor mean, an Asian-associated ancestry cluster reportedly showed fewer N-insertions in a later analysis. Associated with cytomegalovirus, according to the listing, were about 160 TCR beta chains.

As for this clone: The target antigen is unknown.

The sequenced material came from PBMCs. This TCR was recovered from a young man in good health and CMV-seropositive. The chain recombines TRBV10-1 with TRBJ1-1; 7 bases agree with TRBD1. Here the CDR3 DNA reads TGCGCCAGCAGTGGAGACAGGGTGGATGCTTTCTTT. Its protein is CASSGDRVDAFF.